Given below is one TCR beta chain in context. Its specificity is not known. TCRdb re-called the 5' RACE reads through MiXCR, storing one row per CDR3 protein. The sample yields approximately 530,000 distinct CDR3 sequences, approximately 20% seen once. This entry is derived from a study of identical twins. V was cut by 5 bases and J by 7 bases, with 20 bases left in between. This CDR3 contains 16 residues. General study findings and limits: Excess low generation probability was seen in twin-shared out-of-frame alpha sequences.

These data also featured in a second study, about yellow fever vaccine responses in identical twins.

Sequencing was done on a sample of CD4+ T cells sorted from blood. The origin of this receptor is a young woman in good health. This chain uses TRBV12-3 or TRBV12-4 with TRBJ2-2; D tentatively fits TRBD1 or TRBD2 (5 bases each). The CDR3 nucleotides read TGTGCCAGCAGTCGACGTAGGACTCCTCAGGGCGGGGAGCTGTTTTTT. Amino acids: CASSRRRTPQGGELFF.